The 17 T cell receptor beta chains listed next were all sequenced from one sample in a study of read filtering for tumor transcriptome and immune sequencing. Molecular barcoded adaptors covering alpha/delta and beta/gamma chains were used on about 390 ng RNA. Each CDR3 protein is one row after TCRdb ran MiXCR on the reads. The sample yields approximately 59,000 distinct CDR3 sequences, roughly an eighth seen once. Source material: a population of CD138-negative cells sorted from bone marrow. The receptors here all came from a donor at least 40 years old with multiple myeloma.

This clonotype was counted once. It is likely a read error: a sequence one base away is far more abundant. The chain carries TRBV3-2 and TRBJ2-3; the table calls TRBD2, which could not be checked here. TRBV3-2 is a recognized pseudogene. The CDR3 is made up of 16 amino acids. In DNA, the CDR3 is TGTGCCAGCAGCTCTCGGACTAGCGGCCGCACAGATACGCAGTATTTT. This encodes CASSSRTSGRTDTQYF.

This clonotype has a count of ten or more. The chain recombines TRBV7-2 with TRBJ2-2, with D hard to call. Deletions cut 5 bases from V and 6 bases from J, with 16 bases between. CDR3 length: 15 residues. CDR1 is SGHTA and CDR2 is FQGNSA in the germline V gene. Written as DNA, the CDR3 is TGTGCCAGCAGCCGTGGACGGCCCGGCTCCGGGGAGCTGTTTTTT. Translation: CASSRGRPGSGELFF. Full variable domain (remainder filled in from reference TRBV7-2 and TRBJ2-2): GAGVSQSPSNKVTEKGKDVELRCDPISGHTALYWYRQSLGQGLEFLIYFQGNSAPDKSGLPSDRFSAERTGGSVSTLTIQRTQQEDSAVYLCASSRGRPGSGELFFGEGSRLTVL.

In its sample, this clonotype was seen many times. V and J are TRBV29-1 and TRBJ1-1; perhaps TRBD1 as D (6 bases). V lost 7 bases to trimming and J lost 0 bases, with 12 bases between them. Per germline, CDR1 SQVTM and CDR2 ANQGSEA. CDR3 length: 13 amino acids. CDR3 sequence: CSGGQSVNTEAFF. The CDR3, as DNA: TGCAGCGGTGGACAGTCGGTGAACACTGAAGCTTTCTTT.

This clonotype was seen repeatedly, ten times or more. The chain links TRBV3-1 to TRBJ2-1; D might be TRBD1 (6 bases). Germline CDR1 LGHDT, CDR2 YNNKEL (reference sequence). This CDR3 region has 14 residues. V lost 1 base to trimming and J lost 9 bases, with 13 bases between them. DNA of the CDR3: TGTGCCAGCAGCCAAGGGACAGAAAGGACTGAGCAGTTCTTC. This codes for CASSQGTERTEQFF.

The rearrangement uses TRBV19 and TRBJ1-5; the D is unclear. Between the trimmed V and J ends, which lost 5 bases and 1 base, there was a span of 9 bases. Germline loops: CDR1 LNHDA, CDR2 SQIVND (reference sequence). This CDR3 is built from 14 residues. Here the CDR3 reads CASSPPLSNQPQHF. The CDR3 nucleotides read TGTGCCAGTAGTCCCCCACTCAGCAATCAGCCCCAGCATTTT.

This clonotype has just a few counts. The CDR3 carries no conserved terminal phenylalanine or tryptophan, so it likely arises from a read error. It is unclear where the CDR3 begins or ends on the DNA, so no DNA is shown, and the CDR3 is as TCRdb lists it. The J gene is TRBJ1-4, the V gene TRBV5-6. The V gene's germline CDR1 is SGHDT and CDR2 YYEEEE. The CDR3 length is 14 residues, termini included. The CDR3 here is CASSLDLVNEKLFL.

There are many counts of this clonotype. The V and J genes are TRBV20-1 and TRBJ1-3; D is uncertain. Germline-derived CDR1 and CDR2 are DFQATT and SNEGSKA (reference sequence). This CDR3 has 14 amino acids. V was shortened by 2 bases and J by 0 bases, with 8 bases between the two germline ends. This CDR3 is CSARTVDSGNTIYF. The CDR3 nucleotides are TGCAGTGCTAGAACAGTTGACTCTGGAAACACCATATATTTT.

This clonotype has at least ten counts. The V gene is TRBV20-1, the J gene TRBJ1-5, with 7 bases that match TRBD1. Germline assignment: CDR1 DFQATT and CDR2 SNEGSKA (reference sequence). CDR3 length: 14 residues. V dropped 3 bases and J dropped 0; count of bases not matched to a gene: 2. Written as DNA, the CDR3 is TGCAGTGCTAGGAGGGACAGTAGCAATCAGCCCCAGCATTTT. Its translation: CSARRDSSNQPQHF.

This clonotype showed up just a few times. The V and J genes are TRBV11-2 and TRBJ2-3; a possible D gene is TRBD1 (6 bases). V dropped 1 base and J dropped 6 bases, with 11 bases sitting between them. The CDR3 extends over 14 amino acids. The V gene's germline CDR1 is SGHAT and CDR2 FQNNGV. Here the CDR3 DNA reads TGTGCCAGCAGCTTAGGGGGGCTGGTCGATACGCAGTATTTT. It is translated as CASSLGGLVDTQYF.

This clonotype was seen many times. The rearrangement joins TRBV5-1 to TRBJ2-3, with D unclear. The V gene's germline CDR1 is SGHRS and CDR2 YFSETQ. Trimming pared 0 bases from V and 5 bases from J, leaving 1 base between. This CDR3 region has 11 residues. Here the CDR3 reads CASSLEDTQYF. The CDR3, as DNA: TGCGCCAGCAGCTTGGAAGATACGCAGTATTTT.

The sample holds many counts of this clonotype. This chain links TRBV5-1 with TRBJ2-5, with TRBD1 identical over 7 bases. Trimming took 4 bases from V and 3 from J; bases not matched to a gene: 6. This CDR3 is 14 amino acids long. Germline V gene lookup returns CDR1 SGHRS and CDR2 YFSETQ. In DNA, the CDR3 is TGCGCCAGCAGCCAACAGGGACAGAAAGAGACCCAGTACTTC. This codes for CASSQQGQKETQYF.

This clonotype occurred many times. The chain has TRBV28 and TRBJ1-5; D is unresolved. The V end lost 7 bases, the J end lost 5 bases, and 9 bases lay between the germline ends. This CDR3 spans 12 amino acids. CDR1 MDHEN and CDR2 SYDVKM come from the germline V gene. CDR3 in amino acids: CASTPPYQPQHF. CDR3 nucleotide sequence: TGTGCCAGCACCCCCCCTTATCAGCCCCAGCATTTT.

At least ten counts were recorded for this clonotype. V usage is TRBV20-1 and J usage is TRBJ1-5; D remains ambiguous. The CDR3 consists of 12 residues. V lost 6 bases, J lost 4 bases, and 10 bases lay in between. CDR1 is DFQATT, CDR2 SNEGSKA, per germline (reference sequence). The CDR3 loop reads CSAAGSNQPQHF. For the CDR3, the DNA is TGCAGTGCCGCGGGCAGTAATCAGCCCCAGCATTTT.

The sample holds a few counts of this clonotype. In DNA form, the CDR3 reads TGCGCCAGCAGCTTGCACAGGGGGAACAATCAGCCCCAGCATTTT. Protein product: CASSLHRGNNQPQHF. V usage is TRBV5-1 and J usage is TRBJ1-5, with 8 positions matching TRBD1. With V trimmed by 1 base and J by 3 bases, 3 bases remained unmatched. The length of the CDR3 is 15 residues. Germline assignment: CDR1 SGHRS and CDR2 YFSETQ.

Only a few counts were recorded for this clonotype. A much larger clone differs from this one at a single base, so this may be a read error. The DNA for the CDR3 is TGTGCCAGCAGTTACCCCAGGGTGATGGATACGCAGTATTTT. Its protein product is CASSYPRVMDTQYF. The rearrangement uses TRBV6-5 and TRBJ2-3; D is possibly TRBD1 (5 bases). Germline CDR1 reads MNHEY; CDR2 reads SVGAGI. Deletions cut 2 bases from V and 6 bases from J, with 12 bases between. This CDR3 has 14 residues.

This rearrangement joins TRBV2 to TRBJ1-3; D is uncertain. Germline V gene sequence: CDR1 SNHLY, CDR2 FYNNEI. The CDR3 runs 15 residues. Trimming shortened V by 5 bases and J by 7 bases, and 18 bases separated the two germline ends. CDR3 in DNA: TGTGCCAGCAGTTTTCAGGACCCCCGCCTGAACACCATATATTTT. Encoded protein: CASSFQDPRLNTIYF.

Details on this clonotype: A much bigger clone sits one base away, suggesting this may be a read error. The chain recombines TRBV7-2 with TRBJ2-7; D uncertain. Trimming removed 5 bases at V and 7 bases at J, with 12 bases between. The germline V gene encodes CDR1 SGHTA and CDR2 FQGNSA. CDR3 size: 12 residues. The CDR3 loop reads CASSSRPREQYF. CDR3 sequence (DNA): TGTGCCAGCAGCAGTCGTCCGAGGGAGCAGTACTTC.